The 20 T cell receptor beta chains reported below all come from one sample, sequenced in a study of blood T cell repertoires in COVID-19 (TCRdb year 2020). The library was generated by the immunoSEQ multiplex PCR assay. This is the immuneACCESS table as TCRdb keeps it, with only in-frame sequences that have V and J called. A part of the clones is gone; compared with another copy, unresolved V genes explain less than half, and the rest is unexplained. A total of some 33,000 clones appear in this sample, nearly 90% of them only once. The ten largest clones take up 2% to 2.5% of the sample. Sequenced sample: peripheral blood. The receptor source for this set is a human donor in a cohort sampled during active COVID-19.

The V gene is TRBV19, the J gene TRBJ1-4; tentatively, D is TRBD1 (6 bases). Germline CDR1 reads LNHDA; CDR2 reads SQIVND (reference sequence). Trimming cost V 7 bases and J 7 bases, with 13 bases left between them. The CDR3 loop spans 13 amino acids. Here the CDR3 reads CASTYLGAEKLFF. The CDR3 DNA reads as TGTGCCAGTACCTACCTGGGGGCTGAAAAACTGTTTTTT.

This rearrangement joins TRBV7-8 to TRBJ2-7, with 10 bases matching TRBD2. In germline, CDR1 is SGHVS, CDR2 FQNEAQ. With V trimmed by 4 bases and J by 0 bases, 6 bases remained unmatched. The CDR3 is made up of 16 amino acids. The CDR3 reads CASSSLAGVSSYEQYF. CDR3 in DNA: TGTGCCAGCAGCTCGCTAGCGGGGGTTTCCTCCTACGAGCAGTACTTC.

The J gene is TRBJ2-1, the V gene TRBV7-2; TRBD2 agrees at 14 bases. The germline CDR1 and CDR2 sequences are SGHTA and FQGNSA. V was clipped by 5 bases and J by 4 bases; unmatched bases: 4. The CDR3 sequence is 16 residues long. CDR3 sequence: CASSGGLAGVYNEQFF. In DNA form, the CDR3 reads TGTGCCAGCAGCGGGGGACTAGCGGGGGTATACAATGAGCAGTTCTTC. Complete variable domain (other parts from reference TRBV7-2 and TRBJ2-1): GAGVSQSPSNKVTEKGKDVELRCDPISGHTALYWYRQSLGQGLEFLIYFQGNSAPDKSGLPSDRFSAERTGGSVSTLTIQRTQQEDSAVYLCASSGGLAGVYNEQFFGPGTRLTVL.

The chain joins TRBV19 to TRBJ1-4, with a weak D call TRBD1 (6 bases). Germline V CDR1 and CDR2: LNHDA, SQIVND (reference sequence). Trimming took off 4 bases at V and 2 bases at J, with 23 bases between the two ends. This CDR3 has 19 amino acids. CDR3 nucleotides: TGTGCCAGTAGTACACCGACAGGATGGGGATTCAGCACTAATGAAAAACTGTTTTTT. Its protein product is CASSTPTGWGFSTNEKLFF.

The rearrangement uses TRBV5-1 and TRBJ1-4, with 8 bases lining up with TRBD1. V lost 7 bases and J lost 7; bases outside the gene matches: 12. The CDR3 totals 15 residues. From germline, CDR1 is SGHRS and CDR2 YFSETQ. CDR3 amino acids: CASARGQGAGEKLFF. DNA of the CDR3: TGCGCCAGCGCCCGAGGCCAGGGGGCAGGTGAAAAACTGTTTTTT.

The chain uses TRBV6-6 and TRBJ2-7; D perhaps matches TRBD1 (6 bases). The germline CDR1 and CDR2 sequences are MNHNY and SVGAGI (reference sequence). The CDR3 is 15 amino acids. V was clipped by 5 bases and J by 2 bases, with 16 bases between them. The DNA of the CDR3 is TGTGCCAGCAGTCCCCCATCGACAGGACCCTACGAGCAGTACTTC. It codes for CASSPPSTGPYEQYF.

This chain connects TRBV2 to TRBJ1-2, with a tentative D call TRBD1 (5 bases). CDR1 and CDR2 from the germline V gene are SNHLY and FYNNEI. The CDR3 has 14 residues. Trimming took 7 bases from V and 3 from J, leaving 15 bases between them. CDR3 sequence: CASTPPGGDYGYTF. The CDR3 DNA reads TGTGCCAGCACTCCCCCGGGGGGGGACTATGGCTACACCTTC.

The chain recombines TRBV24-1 with TRBJ2-2, with 10 bases aligning to TRBD1. This CDR3 is 18 amino acids long. J lost 4 bases, V lost 4 bases, and 11 bases had no gene match. Germline CDR1 KGHDR, CDR2 SFDVKD. CDR3 sequence: CATSERRGRTGGTGELFF. The CDR3 bases are TGTGCCACCAGTGAGAGGAGGGGGCGGACAGGGGGCACCGGGGAGCTGTTTTTT.

In this sample, this clone turned up once. The chain links TRBV18 to TRBJ1-5; no clear D gene. This CDR3 is 13 amino acids long. Deletions cut 2 bases from V and 8 bases from J, with 10 bases between. Germline V lookup: CDR1 KGHSH, CDR2 LQKENI. The chain's CDR3 is CASSPTPREPQHF. The CDR3 region has the DNA TGTGCCAGCTCACCAACCCCCCGCGAGCCCCAGCATTTT.

The chain joins TRBV11-2 to TRBJ2-3; 7 bases are a match to TRBD2. With V trimmed by 0 bases and J by 1 base, 4 bases remained unmatched. The V gene's germline CDR1 is SGHAT and CDR2 FQNNGV. The CDR3 loop spans 16 amino acids. This CDR3 is CASSLDPLAGTDTQYF. In DNA form, the CDR3 reads TGTGCCAGCAGCTTAGATCCCCTAGCGGGCACAGATACGCAGTATTTT.

The chain joins TRBV5-1 to TRBJ2-5, with D tentatively TRBD1 (6 bases). From germline, CDR1 is SGHRS and CDR2 YFSETQ. The CDR3 consists of 14 residues. V was cut by 4 bases and J by 3 bases, with 13 bases left in between. Written as DNA, the CDR3 is TGCGCCAGCAGCCCGGGCACAGGGAAAGAGACCCAGTACTTC. This translates into CASSPGTGKETQYF.

This chain connects TRBV5-5 to TRBJ1-4; 7 bases are a match to TRBD1. Germline CDR1 reads SGHKS; CDR2 reads YYEKEE (reference sequence). The V gene end was trimmed by 5 bases and the J gene end by 0 bases; junction bases not matched to a gene: 10. CDR3 length: 17 amino acids. The CDR3 region has the DNA TGTGCCAGCAGACGACAGGGAAGCCCCGCAACTAATGAAAAACTGTTTTTT. Amino acid sequence: CASRRQGSPATNEKLFF.

CDR3 nucleotide sequence: TGCGCCAGCAGTGAGAACACAGGTTCAAACTATGGCTACACCTTC. Amino acids: CASSENTGSNYGYTF. This sequence joins TRBV10-2 and TRBJ1-2; D perhaps matches TRBD1 (5 bases). Germline V gene lookup returns CDR1 WSHSY and CDR2 SAAADI. The CDR3 sequence is 15 residues long. V was shortened by 2 bases and J by 2 bases, with 12 bases between the two germline ends.

The chain carries TRBV27 and TRBJ2-5; D ambiguous. CDR1 MNHEY and CDR2 SMNVEV come from the germline V gene (reference sequence). Trimming removed 4 bases from V and 3 bases from J, with 9 bases in between. The CDR3 extends over 13 amino acids. The CDR3 protein is CASSSDTEETQYF. In DNA, the CDR3 is TGTGCCAGCAGTTCCGACACCGAAGAGACCCAGTACTTC.

This clone has more than one count but fewer than ten. The junction departs from the called germline gene at one end, perhaps through a read error. The rearrangement joins TRBV2 to TRBJ1-3, with a tentative D call TRBD1 (5 bases). CDR3 length: 12 residues. Germline V lookup: CDR1 SNHLY, CDR2 FYNNEI. CDR3 loop: CATSGRGDTIYF. CDR3 in DNA: TGTGCCACCAGTGGAAGGGGTGACACCATATATTTT.

J is TRBJ2-3 and V is TRBV28; D is possibly TRBD2 (6 bases). CDR1 is MDHEN and CDR2 is SYDVKM in the germline V gene. V lost 5 bases and J lost 1, with 13 bases in between. The length of the CDR3 is 15 residues. The CDR3 loop reads CASSPPGLGTDTQYF. The DNA for the CDR3 is TGTGCCAGCAGTCCCCCGGGACTCGGCACAGATACGCAGTATTTT.

The genes are TRBV6-5 and TRBJ2-3; a possible D gene is TRBD2 (5 bases). This CDR3 spans 14 amino acids. V lost 4 bases and J 6 bases, leaving 14 bases between the germline ends. Per the germline V gene, CDR1 is MNHEY and CDR2 is SVGAGI. For the CDR3, the DNA is TGTGCCAGCAGTTCCCTGACTACTGATGATACGCAGTATTTT. It specifies CASSSLTTDDTQYF.

The chain recombines TRBV2 with TRBJ2-1; 9 bases are shared with TRBD1. Trimming at V came to 6 bases and at J to 3 bases, leaving 9 bases not matched to a gene. The V gene's germline CDR1 is SNHLY and CDR2 FYNNEI. CDR3 length: 16 residues. The CDR3 protein is CASRPRGTGNYNEQFF. DNA of the CDR3: TGTGCCAGCAGACCAAGGGGGACAGGGAACTACAATGAGCAGTTCTTC.

The V gene is TRBV5-4, the J gene TRBJ2-7, with 10 bases aligning to TRBD2. J lost 4 bases, V lost 3 bases, and 13 bases had no gene match. The CDR3 consists of 17 residues. Germline V gene data show CDR1 as SGHNT and CDR2 as YYREEE (reference sequence). The CDR3 nucleotides are TGTGCCAGCAGCTCCCGACTATTAGCGGGGGGAAAATACGAGCAGTACTTC. Protein: CASSSRLLAGGKYEQYF.

The V call is TRBV7-9, the J call TRBJ2-2; TRBD2 matches 12 bases. The CDR3 extends over 17 amino acids. V shed 5 bases and J 7 bases; nucleotides not matched to a gene: 11. From germline, CDR1 is SEHNR and CDR2 FQNEAQ (reference sequence). The CDR3 nucleotides read TGTGCCAGCAGCCCCCTGACTAGCGGGGGCCGGAGCGGGGAGCTGTTTTTT. This gives the protein CASSPLTSGGRSGELFF. Full variable domain (rest looked up from reference TRBV7-9 and TRBJ2-2): DTGVSQNPRHKITKRGQNVTFRCDPISEHNRLYWYRQTLGQGPEFLTYFQNEAQLEKSRLLSDRFSAERPKGSFSTLEIQRTEQGDSAMYLCASSPLTSGGRSGELFFGEGSRLTVL.